This T cell receptor (beta chain) was captured in a study of Graves' ophthalmopathy and Graves' hyperthyroidism. Study observations and caveats: From stable hyperthyroidism, ophthalmopathy was separated by a 13-signature model with roughly 89% sensitivity and 80% to 82% specificity.

Germline assignment: CDR1 WNHNN and CDR2 SYGVQD (reference sequence). Unmatched junction bases numbered 5, after V lost 3 bases and J lost 4 bases. CDR3 length equals 15 residues. At least ten counts were recorded for this clonotype. The antigen is not known. Beta-chain TCR CDR3 regions were amplified from RNA transcripts. Second-round multiplex PCR came after a first-round RT-PCR that employed HTBI primers. TCRdb reanalysed the multiplex PCR reads using MiXCR and keeps one entry per CDR3 protein. The table includes 560,000 or so distinct CDR3 sequences, less than 45% detected once. Ineligible for inclusion were patients with other autoimmune diseases, uncontrolled infections, pregnancy or lactation. Clinical symptoms, serum thyroxine, TRAb, thyroid ultrasound and orbital computed tomography were relied on for diagnosis.

Sequenced material: peripheral blood or thyroid tissue (not recorded which). This TCR was sampled from an adult man with Graves' hyperthyroidism. The V gene is TRBV10-1, the J gene TRBJ2-7; 11 nucleotides line up with TRBD1. In DNA form, the CDR3 reads TGCGCCAGCAGTGACGGACAGGGGGCAAGGTACGAGCAGTACTTC. It codes for CASSDGQGARYEQYF.